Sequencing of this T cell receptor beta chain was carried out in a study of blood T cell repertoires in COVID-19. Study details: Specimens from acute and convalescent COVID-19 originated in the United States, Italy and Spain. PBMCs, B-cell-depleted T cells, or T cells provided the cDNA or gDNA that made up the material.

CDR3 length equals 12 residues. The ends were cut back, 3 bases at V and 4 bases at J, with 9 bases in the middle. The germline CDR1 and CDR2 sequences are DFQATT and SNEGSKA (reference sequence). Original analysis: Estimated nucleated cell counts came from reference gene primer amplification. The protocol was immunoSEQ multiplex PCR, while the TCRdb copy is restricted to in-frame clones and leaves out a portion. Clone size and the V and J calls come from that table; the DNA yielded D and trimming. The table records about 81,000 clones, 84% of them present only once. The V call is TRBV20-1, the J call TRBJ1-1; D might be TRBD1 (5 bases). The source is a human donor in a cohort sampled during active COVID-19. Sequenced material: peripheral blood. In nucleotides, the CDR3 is TGCAGTGCTAGTCACGGGGGCACTGAAGCTTTCTTT. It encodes CSASHGGTEAFF.